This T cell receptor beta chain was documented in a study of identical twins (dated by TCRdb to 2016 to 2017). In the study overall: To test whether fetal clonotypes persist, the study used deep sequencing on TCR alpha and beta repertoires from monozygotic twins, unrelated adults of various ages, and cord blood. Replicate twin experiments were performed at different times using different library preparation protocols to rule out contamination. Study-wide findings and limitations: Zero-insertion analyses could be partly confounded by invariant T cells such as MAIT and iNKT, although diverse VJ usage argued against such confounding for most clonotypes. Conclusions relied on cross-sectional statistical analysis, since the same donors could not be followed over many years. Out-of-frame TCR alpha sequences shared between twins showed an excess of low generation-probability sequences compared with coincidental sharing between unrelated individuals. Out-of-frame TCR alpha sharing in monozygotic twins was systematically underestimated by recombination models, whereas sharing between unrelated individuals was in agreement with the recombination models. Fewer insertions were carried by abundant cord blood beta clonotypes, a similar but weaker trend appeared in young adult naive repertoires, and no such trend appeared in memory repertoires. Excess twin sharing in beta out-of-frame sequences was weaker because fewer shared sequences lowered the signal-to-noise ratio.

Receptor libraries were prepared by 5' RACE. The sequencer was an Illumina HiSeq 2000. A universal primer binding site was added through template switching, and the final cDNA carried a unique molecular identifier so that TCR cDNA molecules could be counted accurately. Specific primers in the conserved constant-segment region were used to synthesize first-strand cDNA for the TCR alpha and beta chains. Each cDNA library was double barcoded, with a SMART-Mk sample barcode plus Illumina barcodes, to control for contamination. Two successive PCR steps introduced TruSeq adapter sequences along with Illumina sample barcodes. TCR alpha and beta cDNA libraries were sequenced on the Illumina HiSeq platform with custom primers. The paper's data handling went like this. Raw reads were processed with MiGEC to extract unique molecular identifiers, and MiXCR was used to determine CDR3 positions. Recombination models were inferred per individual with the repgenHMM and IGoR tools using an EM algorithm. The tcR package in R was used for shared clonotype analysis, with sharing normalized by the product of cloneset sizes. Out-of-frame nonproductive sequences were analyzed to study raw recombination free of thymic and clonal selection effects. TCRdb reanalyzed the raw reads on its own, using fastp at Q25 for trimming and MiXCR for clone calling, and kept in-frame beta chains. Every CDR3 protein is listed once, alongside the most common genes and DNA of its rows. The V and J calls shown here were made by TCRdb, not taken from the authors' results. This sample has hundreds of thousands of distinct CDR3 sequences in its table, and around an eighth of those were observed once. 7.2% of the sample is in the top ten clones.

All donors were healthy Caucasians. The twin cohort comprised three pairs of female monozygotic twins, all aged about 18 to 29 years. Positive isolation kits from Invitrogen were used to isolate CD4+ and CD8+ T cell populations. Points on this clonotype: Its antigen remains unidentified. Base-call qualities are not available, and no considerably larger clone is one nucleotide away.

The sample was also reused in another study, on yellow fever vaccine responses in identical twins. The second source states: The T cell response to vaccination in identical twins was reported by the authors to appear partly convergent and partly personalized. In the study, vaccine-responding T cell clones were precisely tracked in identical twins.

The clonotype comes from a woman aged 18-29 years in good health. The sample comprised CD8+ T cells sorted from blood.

CDR3 region: CASTPGQGRTGELFF. The nucleotides are TGTGCCAGCACCCCGGGACAGGGGCGCACCGGGGAGCTGTTTTTT. This sequence uses TRBV3-1 and TRBJ2-2, and 10 junction bases match TRBD1. Looking up the germline V gene (reference sequence) yields CDR1 LGHDT and CDR2 YNNKEL. Trimming takes 7 bases off V and 4 bases off J; junction bases not matched to a gene: 6. The CDR3 sequence holds 15 residues, the cysteine and phenylalanine included. Only the CDR3 DNA stays, 45 bases, in frame from base 1.